The present TCR beta chain was sequenced within a study of T cell changes during pregnancy in multiple sclerosis. Trimming removed 7 bases from V and 4 bases from J, with 16 bases in between. This CDR3 comprises 14 residues. Germline CDR1 reads LNHDA; CDR2 reads SQIVND (reference sequence). Assay used: immunoSEQ multiplex PCR; TCRdb lists only in-frame clones, some missing. Here the sample spans 40,000 to 55,000 clones, about 91% being singletons. The chain recombines TRBV19 with TRBJ1-1, with D tentatively TRBD1 (6 bases). Source: CD8+ T cells from peripheral blood mononuclear cells, taken in the second trimester of pregnancy. The TCR sequence derives from a female donor with multiple sclerosis, enrolled in a pregnancy study. The CDR3 region has the DNA TGTGCCAGTATCCAACAGGGTCCAAGCACTGAAGCTTTCTTT. Its protein is CASIQQGPSTEAFF.